The present T cell receptor (beta chain) was sequenced within a study of shared T cell receptors in the human thymus. Clones were read by immunoSEQ multiplex PCR, and TCRdb kept only the in-frame ones, dropping some. The repertoire holds some 760,000 clones, with 80% to 90% as singletons. The CDR3 runs to 19 residues. The germline CDR1 and CDR2 sequences are MNHNS and SASEGT. Trimming removed 1 base at V and 3 bases at J, with 24 bases between. This clone was picked up a small number of times. The same sample was also used in a study of human thymus T cells.

The receptor comes from a girl less than two years old with a congenital heart defect. Specimen: thymocytes. The rearrangement uses TRBV6-1 and TRBJ1-2; D is perhaps TRBD1 (5 bases). Here the CDR3 DNA reads TGTGCCAGCAGTGAAGACCAGGGTGGTGCGGGAAGGCCCCACTATGGCTACACCTTC. Protein: CASSEDQGGAGRPHYGYTF.